This TCR beta chain was retrieved from a study of spatial heterogeneity in lung cancer. A single record per CDR3 protein comes from TCRdb applying MiXCR to the 5' RACE reads. The data show approximately 8,000 distinct CDR3 sequences, with more than 9% seen just once and 10% to 15% held by the top ten. This clonotype was recorded at least ten times. What it recognizes is unknown. CDR3 size: 13 residues. CDR1 and CDR2 (germline): KGHSH, LQKENI. V gave up 6 bases and J gave up 6 bases, with 15 bases separating them. Time point here: sample taken at primary tumor resection. Unsorted whole RNA samples from tumor, nontumor lung or frozen PBMC were sequenced. Regarding the study as a whole: In tumors, expanded intratumoral alpha and beta TCR counts tracked mutation counts.

This clonotype was sampled from a male donor with early-stage non-small cell lung cancer. The sequences come from lung tumor tissue, collected at surgery. The rearrangement links TRBV18 to TRBJ2-7; D is unresolved. This chain's CDR3 is CASSFLERGEQYV. CDR3 nucleotides: TGTGCCAGCTCGTTCCTCGAGAGAGGCGAGCAGTACGTC.